The sequence of this T cell receptor beta chain was determined in a study of vaccination effects on CD4 cells after COVID-19. Prior to sequencing, the ViraFEST assay stimulated PBMC with viral peptide pools, which expanded the antigen-specific CD4+ T cells. Investigators separated out CD4+ T cells once more than nine days of culture had passed. The person was diagnosed with PCR-confirmed SARS-CoV-2 infection between March and December 2020. To note about this clone: No antigen is known for it.

Sequencing used immunoSEQ multiplex PCR; TCRdb keeps in-frame clones, though not all of them. The sample consists of under 70,000 clones, around 82% of them appearing once. Trimming cost V 3 bases and J 4 bases; bases outside gene matches: 5. The CDR3 length is 15 residues. The germline V gene has CDR1 SGHTA and CDR2 FQGTGA. The specimen comprised CD4+ T cells from PBMCs cultured with HIV peptides, sampled before COVID-19 vaccination. Noted subset: HIV-1 Nef peptide pool negative control/reference culture. The receptor was isolated from a human donor who had a prior SARS-CoV-2 infection. The chain joins TRBV7-3 to TRBJ2-2; 7 nucleotides agree with TRBD2. CDR3 bases: TGTGCCAGCAGCTTGGGGGACTACTTCACCGGGGAGCTGTTTTTT. This encodes CASSLGDYFTGELFF.